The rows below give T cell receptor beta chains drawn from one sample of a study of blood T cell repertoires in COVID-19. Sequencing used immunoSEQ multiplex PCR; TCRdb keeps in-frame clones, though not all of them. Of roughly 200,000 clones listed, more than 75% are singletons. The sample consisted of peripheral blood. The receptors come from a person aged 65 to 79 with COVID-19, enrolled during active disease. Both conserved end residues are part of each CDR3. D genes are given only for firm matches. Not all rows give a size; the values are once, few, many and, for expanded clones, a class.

TGTGCCAGTAGTCCGAGGGGGCGAGGTCAGCCCCAGCATTTT,CASSPRGRGQPQHF,TRBJ1-5,once,TRBV19,TRBD1
TGTGCCAGCAGTCCCGGGACAGGGGGCCGAACGGAGACCCAGTACTTC,CASSPGTGGRTETQYF,TRBJ2-5,once,TRBV6-2/TRBV6-3,TRBD1
TGCGCCAGCAGCTTTTCGGGACAGTCCTACGAGCAGTACTTC,CASSFSGQSYEQYF,TRBJ2-7,.,TRBV5-1,TRBD1
TGTGCCAGCAGCAGACGGACACCGGGACAGGTCCCCTACGAGCAGTACTTC,CASSRRTPGQVPYEQYF,TRBJ2-7,.,TRBV3-1/TRBV3-2,TRBD1
TGTGCCAGCAGCTTGCGCGCAGGGCAATCCTACGAGCAGTACTTC,CASSLRAGQSYEQYF,TRBJ2-7,.,TRBV5-8,.
TGTGCCTGGAGGGACAGCTTCAACACTGAAGCTTTCTTT,CAWRDSFNTEAFF,TRBJ1-1,.,TRBV30,.
TGTGCCAGCAGCTTAGGCGGTCGCGGCACCGGGGAGCTGTTTTTT,CASSLGGRGTGELFF,TRBJ2-2,.,TRBV7-2,.
TGTGCCAGCAGCTTTACGGGGGGGGAGACCCAGTACTTC,CASSFTGGETQYF,TRBJ2-5,.,TRBV7-2,TRBD2
TGCGCCAGCAGCTTGGCGGGTCCTGGAAACACCATATATTTT,CASSLAGPGNTIYF,TRBJ1-3,.,TRBV5-1,.
TGTGCCAGCAGTCAGCGGACAGGGTACTACGAGCAGTACTTC,CASSQRTGYYEQYF,TRBJ2-7,.,TRBV6-5,TRBD1
TGTGCCAGCAGCACCACTGCTACTAGCGGGAGTTCGCAGTTCTTC,CASSTTATSGSSQFF,TRBJ2-1,.,TRBV7-2,TRBD2
TGTGCCAGCAGGGGGGGACTAGCGGGAATCCACGAGCAGTACTTC,CASRGGLAGIHEQYF,TRBJ2-7,.,TRBV27,TRBD2
TGTGCCAGCAGCTTGGATCGGGGGTCTCAGCCCCAGCATTTT,CASSLDRGSQPQHF,TRBJ1-5,few,TRBV5-8,.
TGTGCCAGCAGCGAGGGCCGGGACAGGGTTAACTATGGCTACACCTTC,CASSEGRDRVNYGYTF,TRBJ1-2,.,TRBV9,TRBD1
TGTGCCAGCAGCGCCCCGGGGCTAGCGGGGGACACCGGGGAGCTGTTTTTT,CASSAPGLAGDTGELFF,TRBJ2-2,once,TRBV9,TRBD2
TGTGCCAGTAGTCTCTATTTTACCGGGACAGCTAATGAAAAACTGTTTTTT,CASSLYFTGTANEKLFF,TRBJ1-4,.,TRBV19,TRBD1
TGTGCCACCCAAACCGGGAACACTGAAGCTTTCTTT,CATQTGNTEAFF,TRBJ1-1,.,TRBV5-6,.
TGTGCCAGCAGCTTGGTGGAGACGCCCTACAATGAGCAGTTCTTC,CASSLVETPYNEQFF,TRBJ2-1,.,TRBV5-6,.
TGTGCCAGCAGCTTAGGGGGAAGGGGTACTGAAGCTTTCTTT,CASSLGGRGTEAFF,TRBJ1-1,.,TRBV5-4,.
TGTGCCAGCAGCTTATCGGGCAGGGGGCGAAACGACCACGAGCAGTACTTC,CASSLSGRGRNDHEQYF,TRBJ2-7,.,TRBV7-9,TRBD1
TGTGCCAGCAGTGAGCTGACAGGACGCAATTCACCCCTCCACTTT,CASSELTGRNSPLHF,TRBJ1-6,.,TRBV6-4,.
TGTGGTGCGGGATCTACCTACGAGCAGTACTTC,CGAGSTYEQYF,TRBJ2-7,.,TRBV7-3,.
TGTGCCAGCAGCGCCGCAGGGGGCTGGACTGAAGCTTTCTTT,CASSAAGGWTEAFF,TRBJ1-1,few,TRBV27,TRBD1
TGTGCCAGCAGTGAAGAAAGGGTGCGGGGGGTAAATGAGCAGTTCTTC,CASSEERVRGVNEQFF,TRBJ2-1,.,TRBV6-1,TRBD2
TGTGCCAGCAGTGAAGTGACAGGAGAGCCCCTGAACACTGAAGCTTTCTTT,CASSEVTGEPLNTEAFF,TRBJ1-1,.,TRBV2,.
TGTGCCAGCAGGCAGGGGGCCAAATCCTCCTACGAGCAGTACTTC,CASRQGAKSSYEQYF,TRBJ2-7,.,TRBV28,TRBD1
TGTGCCAGTAGTATAGGCGGAGGGCCGTACGAGCAGTACTTC,CASSIGGGPYEQYF,TRBJ2-7,.,TRBV19,.
TGTGCCAGCAATCCGTCGGGCAGCGGGAAGAATGAGCAGTTCTTC,CASNPSGSGKNEQFF,TRBJ2-1,few,TRBV6-6,TRBD2
TGTGCCAGCGCACGGAGGAACATGAACACTGAAGCTTTCTTT,CASARRNMNTEAFF,TRBJ1-1,.,TRBV7-2,.
TGTGCCACCAGCAGGGCCCGGGACTCACAGGGGCGGGATGAAAAACTGTTTTTT,CATSRARDSQGRDEKLFF,TRBJ1-4,once,TRBV15,TRBD1
TGTGCCAGCAGTCGACCCAGGGTGATGAACACTGAAGCTTTCTTT,CASSRPRVMNTEAFF,TRBJ1-1,.,TRBV28,.
TGCAGCGCCTCCGCCCAGGGAACAACTAATGAAAAACTGTTTTTT,CSASAQGTTNEKLFF,TRBJ1-4,.,TRBV29-1,.
TGTGCCTGGGAAGGGACAGGGTGGGCTGAAGCTTTCTTT,CAWEGTGWAEAFF,TRBJ1-1,.,TRBV30,TRBD1
TGTGCCACCAGCAGGAACAGGGCCCGCATTGGAGCTTCGTATGGCTACACCTTC,CATSRNRARIGASYGYTF,TRBJ1-2,once,TRBV15,.
TGTGCCAGCAGCCTCAGGGGAGGGTCTGGAAACACCATATATTTT,CASSLRGGSGNTIYF,TRBJ1-3,.,TRBV7-2,.
TGTGCCAGCAGCTTACTCTCGACAGGCTCTAATTCACCCCTCCACTTT,CASSLLSTGSNSPLHF,TRBJ1-6,.,TRBV7-2,.
TGCGCCAGCAGCCAAGTATTCCGCGATTTACAGGGGGCAAGTGGCTACACCTTC,CASSQVFRDLQGASGYTF,TRBJ1-2,.,TRBV4-1,TRBD1
TGTGCCAGCAGCTTAGTCGGACAGGGGGACCCGTTCTTC,CASSLVGQGDPFF,TRBJ2-1,.,TRBV11-1,TRBD1
TGTGCTAGTGGTTTGCCTCTCTATGCCTATGGGGACATGGGAAACACCATATATTTT,CASGLPLYAYGDMGNTIYF,TRBJ1-3,.,TRBV12-5,.
TGTGCCAGCAGCTTCGTGACAGGCTCACAAGAGACCCAGTACTTC,CASSFVTGSQETQYF,TRBJ2-5,.,TRBV11-2,.
TGTGCCAGCAGCCAAGAAGGAGGGAGGACAGGGGGCACTGAAGCTTTCTTT,CASSQEGGRTGGTEAFF,TRBJ1-1,.,TRBV14,TRBD1
TGCAGCGTTGGGACTAGCGGCAACAATGAGCAGTTCTTC,CSVGTSGNNEQFF,TRBJ2-1,.,TRBV29-1,TRBD2
TGTGCCAGCAGCTTTAACAGGGGAACTAATGAAAAACTGTTTTTT,CASSFNRGTNEKLFF,TRBJ1-4,.,TRBV7-2,TRBD1
TGCGCCAGCAGCTTGGACAGGGGAGGCCAGCCCCAGCATTTT,CASSLDRGGQPQHF,TRBJ1-5,.,TRBV5-1,TRBD1
TGTGCCAGTAGTATAGGCGGTGGGACAGGGCCCGTCTATGGCTACACCTTC,CASSIGGGTGPVYGYTF,TRBJ1-2,.,TRBV19,TRBD1
TGCGCCAGCAGCTTGGAAGGGGATATGGACCAAGAGACCCAGTACTTC,CASSLEGDMDQETQYF,TRBJ2-5,.,TRBV5-1,.
TGTGCCAGCACCAGGGGGCGAAATTCACCCCTCCACTTT,CASTRGRNSPLHF,TRBJ1-6,.,TRBV12-3/TRBV12-4,TRBD1
TGCGCCAGCAGCTGGACAGGGGGAAGCAATCAGCCCCAGCATTTT,CASSWTGGSNQPQHF,TRBJ1-5,once,TRBV5-1,TRBD1
TGTGCCAGCAGTTTACTTGGACAGGGCACAGATACGCAGTATTTT,CASSLLGQGTDTQYF,TRBJ2-3,.,TRBV6-5,TRBD1
TGTGCCAGCAGCGCAAATAGCGGGAGCGCCTACAATGAGCAGTTCTTC,CASSANSGSAYNEQFF,TRBJ2-1,once,TRBV7-3,TRBD2
TGTGCCAGCAGCATGAGAGTAGAGCAGTTCTTC,CASSMRVEQFF,TRBJ2-1,.,TRBV21-1,.
TGTGCCACCAGCAGAGATAGCGGGGGCGCAGATACGCAGTATTTT,CATSRDSGGADTQYF,TRBJ2-3,.,TRBV15,TRBD2
TGTGCCAGCAGACCATGGGGGCAGGGAAGAGGCACTGAAGCTTTCTTT,CASRPWGQGRGTEAFF,TRBJ1-1,.,TRBV5-6,.
TGTGCCAGCTCCGCCTCGACAGCCCGCTCTGGAAACACCATATATTTT,CASSASTARSGNTIYF,TRBJ1-3,.,TRBV6-6,.
TGTGCCAGCAGCAAAGACCCTACCCCCCTGGGAGGGGCCGGATGCGAGCAGTACTTC,CASSKDPTPLGGAGCEQYF,TRBJ2-7,.,TRBV21-1,.